What follows describes a single T cell receptor (beta chain). The same CDR3 is also encoded by other DNA sequences in this sample. The CDR3 runs to 13 residues. Germline CDR1 MNHEY, CDR2 SMNVEV (reference sequence). Trimming removed 2 bases at V and 1 base at J, with 5 bases between. The source of the sample is a study of PD-1 and CTLA-4 blockade in melanoma. The protocol was immunoSEQ multiplex PCR, while the TCRdb copy is restricted to in-frame clones and leaves out a portion. The table has approximately 17,000 clones, roughly 73% seen once. This clonotype originated in a human donor with melanoma. The chain employs TRBV27 and TRBJ1-1; D remains unclear. Sequenced here: CD8+ T cells from peripheral blood, sampled before anti-PD-1 treatment. CDR3 DNA: TGTGCCAGCAGTTTAGTGGCGAACACTGAAGCTTTCTTT. Its translation is CASSLVANTEAFF.